This record concerns one T cell receptor (beta chain) sequence. Its antigen remains undetermined. No quality values exist for individual bases; no much larger clone is one base distant. The cohort consisted of fewer than 700 healthy bone marrow donors. All cohort members were sampled while nominally healthy, although unrecorded immune exposures were likely present. The donor tested CMV seropositive and was one of the 289 seropositive cohort members. Every donor gave a peripheral blood sample, and the peripheral blood mononuclear cells from that sample were used for TCR beta sequencing. Genomic DNA was extracted from the blood cell samples with the Qiagen DNeasy Blood Extraction Kit. The data were taken from a study of cytomegalovirus exposure and HLA in healthy donors (dated by TCRdb to 2015 to 2018). As for the study more broadly: An earlier analysis of roughly 630 of the donors reported more than 250 Gb of sequence data and 117 million unique TCR beta sequences from about 179 million T cells. An early release that covered several hundred HLA-typed donors contained about 290 gigabases of sequencing data and around 85 million unique TCR sequences. Because of strong linkage in the cohort, roughly five DR-DQ haplotypes were treated as single units for association and clustering. HLA typing covered class I and class II loci at four-digit resolution. Every repertoire in the discovery cohort had been generated on one and the same sequencing platform. The number of donors typed differed by locus, with about 620-630 for A, B, C, DRB1 and DQB1, over 500 for DQA1, 600 to 610 for DPA1, and approximately 470 for DPB1. Donor age, sex, ethnicity and CMV serostatus were compiled alongside the repertoire data. To predict cytomegalovirus infection status, the study combined high-throughput TCR immunosequencing, statistical association of individual TCRs with disease status, and machine learning. The study used immunosequencing to profile the T cell repertoires of some 600 subjects and linked those repertoires to cytomegalovirus serostatus. The aim of the study was to test whether cataloging public T cell receptors could identify signatures of past pathogen exposure. The later analysis used no new phenotypic data to find candidate immune exposures, relying instead on TCR beta sequences and their occurrence across donors. Genome-wide SNP genotypes for about 60% of the roughly 670 donors were used in a later genetic analysis, which treated that subset as a discovery cohort. In addition to the first cohort of around 670 subjects, a separate validation cohort of about 120 different subjects was used. Of the roughly 400 genotyped donors, 70% to 90% were placed in the genetic ancestry cluster associated with self-reported Caucasian donors. A later analysis re-examined previously published TCR beta repertoires from 500 to 700 donors and added high-resolution HLA genotyping to investigate patterns of TCR occurrence. On average, 235,054 unique TCR beta nucleotide sequences were sequenced per donor among 398 genotyped donors of the cohort, with roughly 18% of those sequences being non-productive. An earlier analysis of approximately 500 of the donors applied high-throughput TCR beta sequencing to assess whether each TCR beta V gene segment acted as functional or pseudogenic. Overall study results and their limits: About 15 rarely observed V segments, including chromosome 9 orphons, were excluded from the earlier analysis of almost 600 of the donors because counts were too low. A further reported finding was that TCR beta sequences accurately predicted the HLA-A and HLA-B alleles for most subjects in the first cohort. Three of the identified cytomegalovirus-associated TCR beta chains were confirmed in vitro to be specific for cytomegalovirus antigens. HLA typing was unavailable for some donors at each locus, so association tests used only the typed subset. Strong co-occurrence of HLA alleles, especially DR and DQ, made assigning TCR associations to individual alleles difficult. Correlated functional status among segregating V segments might reflect linkage disequilibrium, but an unknown experimental factor could not be ruled out. According to a later analysis, most CMV-associated TCR beta chains appeared to be HLA-restricted, and the HLA associations seemed to be driven largely by CMV exposure. Roughly uniform sequencing depth across donors was assumed in presence/absence analyses, although this assumption may not hold. In a later analysis, the rate of TCR association differed among HLA loci, with DRB1 alleles having the most associated TCRs and HLA-C alleles having the fewest. Most TCR sequences were observed very rarely across donors, whereas some public TCRs were present in many individuals. The 87-base-pair reads could not distinguish some IMGT-functional V segments, including TRBV6-2 and TRBV6-3, so those segments were excluded. Cytomegalovirus status was reported to be diagnosed by the classifier with high specificity and sensitivity in both the original and validation cohorts. Broadly in line with IMGT annotations, most TCR beta V segments showed up in productive rearrangements about 87% or about 30% of the time in an earlier analysis of 450 to 750 of the donors. At a false discovery rate of 0.05, a later analysis linked about 17,000 TCR beta sequences to specific HLA alleles. An association between a missense DCLRE1C variant and V-gene and J-gene trimming of TCR beta chains was found in a later genetic analysis and replicated in an independent cohort. Compared with equally common non-associated chains, HLA-associated TCR beta chains in a later analysis were more clonally expanded and had lower generation probabilities. According to a later analysis, parvovirus B19, influenza, CMV and Epstein-Barr virus appeared linked to several top co-occurrence clusters. For the cohort, immune exposure information was limited to CMV serostatus. It was suggested by the authors that the approach could potentially be generalized to other disease states and immunological phenotypes. In the study, some 160 TCR beta chains were listed as associated with cytomegalovirus. A cluster of highly shared sequence variants was judged likely to represent a technical artifact of the sequencing pipeline. In a later genetic analysis, fewer N-insertions in productive TCRs were reported among donors in an Asian-associated ancestry cluster than the roughly 700-donor mean. This cohort had only TCR beta chains sequenced, and the lack of alpha or paired-chain data limited which features could be detected.

Library generation was performed with the immunoSEQ multiplex PCR assay. The multiplex PCR relied on a mix of 60 forward primers for TCR Vbeta segments and 13 reverse primers for TCR Jbeta segments. Amplification of the CDR3 region of rearranged TCR beta genes was performed with a multiplex PCR assay on genomic DNA. The Illumina HiSeq System was used to sequence the amplified TCR beta libraries as 87-base-pair reads. On the authors' methods: A later analysis counted 75 million to 100 million unique TCR beta chains across the 600 to 850 repertoires, and roughly 10 million of these chains were shared by at least two donors. To remove PCR and sequencing errors, raw reads were error-corrected and collapsed into unique sequences using a nearest-neighbor algorithm that merged closely related sequences. To assign V, D and J gene segments, CDR3 sequences were aligned to IMGT reference sequences. Each retained sequence needed at least a six-nucleotide match to both a V gene segment and a J gene segment. Rearrangements were classified as productive when the CDR3 lacked stop codons and remained in frame with V and J, and all other rearrangements were classified as non-productive. Following IMGT convention, CDR3 was defined as the stretch from the second conserved V-encoded cysteine up to the conserved J-encoded phenylalanine. The earlier analysis of approximately 590 of the donors excluded any sequence lacking an unambiguous match to a single V gene segment. In an earlier analysis of some 590 of the donors, a V segment was called functional when productive rearrangements were above 56.7%, and segregating when the standard deviation between donors exceeded 5%. A statistical classification framework was built to diagnose cytomegalovirus status from the catalog of TCR beta chain sequences. In a later analysis, TCR nucleotide sequences were compared against IMGT/GENE-DB human TR gene sequences so that V and J genes could be assigned. Using the TCRdist pipeline, a later analysis assigned CDR3 sequences along with most-parsimonious VDJ recombination scenarios. In a later analysis, each TCR beta chain was defined by its CDR3 amino acid sequence together with its V-gene family, and reads lacking a unique V-gene family were excluded. As a way to deal with suspected cross-contamination and a sequencing artifact, a later analysis dropped nearly 600 nucleotide sequences that were highly shared and had low generation probability. For each public chain, a later analysis derived a clonal expansion index from normalized ranks of inferred template counts within each repertoire. In a later analysis, generation probabilities were computed with a VDJ recombination model fitted to out-of-frame rearrangements, and the resulting probabilities were checked against IGoR. In a later analysis, hypergeometric tests were used to score TCR-TCR, TCR-HLA and TCR-CMV co-occurrence, with a repertoire-size bias correction applied to TCR pairs. To estimate false discovery rates, a later analysis permuted the HLA or CMV assignments 20 times. A later analysis grouped co-occurring TCRs with DBSCAN, adding TCRdist sequence similarity when clustering within HLA-allele-positive subsets. Repertoires with fewer than 30,000 or more than 120,000 public chains, plus five repertoires with anomalous nucleotide sharing, were excluded from co-occurrence clustering. TCRdb obtained this table from immuneACCESS and retained in-frame rearrangements with V and J assigned. These tables miss some clones; where compared with another copy, unresolved V genes account for less than half of the shortfall, and the remainder is unexplained. The DNA was the basis for D and trimming; V, J and clone size are from that table. For this sample there are 90,000 to 150,000 clones; about 73% appear just once. Together, the top ten hold about 3.3% of the sample.

Compared with germline, V lacks 10 bases and J lacks 2 bases; bases without a gene match: 6. The germline V gene sets CDR1 to ENHRY and CDR2 to SYGVKD. The CDR3 numbers 13 residues from cysteine through phenylalanine. Only CDR3 DNA is held: 39 bases, read in frame from base 1. The TCR was taken from a woman aged 25-40 years in good health and CMV-seropositive. Recombination connected TRBV10-3 to TRBJ2-7; 9 central nucleotides agree with TRBD1. The sample comprised PBMCs. The CDR3 has the sequence CATTGGNTYEQYF. The DNA sequence is as follows: TGTGCCACGACAGGGGGAAATACCTACGAGCAGTACTTC.